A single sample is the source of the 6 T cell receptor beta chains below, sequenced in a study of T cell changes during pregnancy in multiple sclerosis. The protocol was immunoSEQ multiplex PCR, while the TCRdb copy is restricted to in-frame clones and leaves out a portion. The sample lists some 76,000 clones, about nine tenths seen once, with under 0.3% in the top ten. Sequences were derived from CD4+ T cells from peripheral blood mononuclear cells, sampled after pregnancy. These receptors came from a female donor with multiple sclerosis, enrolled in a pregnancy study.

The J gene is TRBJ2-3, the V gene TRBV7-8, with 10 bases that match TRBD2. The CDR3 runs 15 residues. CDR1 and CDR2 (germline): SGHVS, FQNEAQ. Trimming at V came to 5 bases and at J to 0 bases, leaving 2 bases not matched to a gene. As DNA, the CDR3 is TGTGCCAGCAGCAAGCGGGAGGGAAGCACAGATACGCAGTATTTT. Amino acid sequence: CASSKREGSTDTQYF.

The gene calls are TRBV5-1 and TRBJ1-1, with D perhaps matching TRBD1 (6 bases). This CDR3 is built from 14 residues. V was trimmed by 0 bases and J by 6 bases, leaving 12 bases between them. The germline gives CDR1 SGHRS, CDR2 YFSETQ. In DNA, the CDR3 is TGCGCCAGCAGCTTGGACAGGGTCGGGCCTGAAGCTTTCTTT. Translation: CASSLDRVGPEAFF. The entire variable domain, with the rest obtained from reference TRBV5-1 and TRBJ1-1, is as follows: KAGVTQTPRYLIKTRGQQVTLSCSPISGHRSVSWYQQTPGQGLQFLFEYFSETQRNKGNFPGRFSGRQFSNSRSEMNVSTLELGDSALYLCASSLDRVGPEAFFGQGTRLTVV.

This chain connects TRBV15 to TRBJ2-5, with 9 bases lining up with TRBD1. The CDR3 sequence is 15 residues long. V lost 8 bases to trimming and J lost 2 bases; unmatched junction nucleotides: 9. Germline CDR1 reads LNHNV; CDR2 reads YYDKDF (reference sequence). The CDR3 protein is CATRLLGQGQETQYF. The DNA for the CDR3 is TGTGCCACCCGACTTCTCGGACAGGGGCAAGAGACCCAGTACTTC.

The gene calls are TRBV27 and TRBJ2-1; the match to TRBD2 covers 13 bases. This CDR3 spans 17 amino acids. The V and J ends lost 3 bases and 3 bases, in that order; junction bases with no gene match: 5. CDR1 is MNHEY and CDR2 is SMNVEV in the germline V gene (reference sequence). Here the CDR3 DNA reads TGTGCCAGCAGTTTGACTAGCGGGAGGCCTAACTACAATGAGCAGTTCTTC. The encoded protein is CASSLTSGRPNYNEQFF.

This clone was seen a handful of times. Written as DNA, the CDR3 is TGTGCCAGTAGGCCGACAGGGGAACGGACTGAAGCTTTCTTT. Translating it yields CASRPTGERTEAFF. The rearrangement uses TRBV19 and TRBJ1-1; 8 positions match TRBD1. CDR1 is LNHDA and CDR2 is SQIVND in the germline V gene (reference sequence). Losses at the gene ends were 6 bases for V and 5 bases for J; bases not matched to a gene: 8. This CDR3 spans 14 amino acids.

This CDR3 reads CASSYSGLKGTEAFF. The CDR3, as DNA: TGTGCCAGCAGCTACTCGGGACTAAAGGGTACTGAAGCTTTCTTT. The chain carries TRBV7-9 and TRBJ1-1, with TRBD1 as a possible D gene (5 bases). Between the trimmed V and J ends, which lost 4 bases and 5 bases, there was a span of 17 bases. The CDR3 runs to 15 residues. Germline lookup yields CDR1 SEHNR and CDR2 FQNEAQ (reference sequence).